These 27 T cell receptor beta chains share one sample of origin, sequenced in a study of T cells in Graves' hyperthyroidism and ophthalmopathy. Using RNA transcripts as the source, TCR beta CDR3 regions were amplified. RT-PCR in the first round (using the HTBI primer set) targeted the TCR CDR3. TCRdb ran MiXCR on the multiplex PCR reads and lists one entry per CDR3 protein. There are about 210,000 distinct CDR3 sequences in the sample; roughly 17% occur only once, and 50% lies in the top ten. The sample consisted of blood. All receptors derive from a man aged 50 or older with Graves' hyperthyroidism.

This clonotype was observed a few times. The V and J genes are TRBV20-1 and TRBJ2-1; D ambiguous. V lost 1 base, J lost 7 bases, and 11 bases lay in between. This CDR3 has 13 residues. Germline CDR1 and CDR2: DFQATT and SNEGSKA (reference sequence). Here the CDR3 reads CSARVLGGNEQFF. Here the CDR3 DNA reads TGCAGTGCTAGAGTCCTGGGCGGAAATGAGCAGTTCTTC.

In nucleotides, the CDR3 is TGTGCCAGCAGCTTAGGCGGGAGAACGCGGGACGAGCAGTACTTC. Translated, it gives CASSLGGRTRDEQYF. The chain links TRBV7-8 to TRBJ2-7, with TRBD2 matching 7 bases. V was pared by 1 base and J by 5 bases, with 8 bases of the junction left unmatched. Germline CDR1 and CDR2: SGHVS and FQNEAQ. There are 15 residues in the CDR3.

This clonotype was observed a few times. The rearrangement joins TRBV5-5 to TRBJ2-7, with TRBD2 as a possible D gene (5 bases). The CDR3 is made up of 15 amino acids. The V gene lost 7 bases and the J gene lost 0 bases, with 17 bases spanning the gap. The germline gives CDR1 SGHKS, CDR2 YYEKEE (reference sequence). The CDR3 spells CASLRVGATSYEQYF. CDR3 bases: TGTGCCAGCTTACGCGTGGGAGCTACCTCCTACGAGCAGTACTTC.

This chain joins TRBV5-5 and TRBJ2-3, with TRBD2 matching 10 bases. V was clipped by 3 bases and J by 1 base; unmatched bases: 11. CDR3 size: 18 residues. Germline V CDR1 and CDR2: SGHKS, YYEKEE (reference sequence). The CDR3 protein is CASSYLASGSEGTDTQYF. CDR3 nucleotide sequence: TGTGCCAGCAGCTACCTAGCTAGCGGGAGTGAAGGCACAGATACGCAGTATTTT.

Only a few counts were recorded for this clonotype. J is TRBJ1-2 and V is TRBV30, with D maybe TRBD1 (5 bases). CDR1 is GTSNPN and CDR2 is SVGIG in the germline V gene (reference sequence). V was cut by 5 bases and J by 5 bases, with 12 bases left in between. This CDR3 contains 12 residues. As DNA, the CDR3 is TGTGCCTGGCAGGGCCCCACGTATGGCTACACCTTC. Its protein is CAWQGPTYGYTF.

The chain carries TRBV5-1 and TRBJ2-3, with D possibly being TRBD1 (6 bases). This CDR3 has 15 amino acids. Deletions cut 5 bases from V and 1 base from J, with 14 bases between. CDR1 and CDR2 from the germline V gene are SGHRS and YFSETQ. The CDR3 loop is CASSAGAGGTDTQYF. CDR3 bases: TGCGCCAGCAGTGCTGGGGCAGGGGGCACAGATACGCAGTATTTT.

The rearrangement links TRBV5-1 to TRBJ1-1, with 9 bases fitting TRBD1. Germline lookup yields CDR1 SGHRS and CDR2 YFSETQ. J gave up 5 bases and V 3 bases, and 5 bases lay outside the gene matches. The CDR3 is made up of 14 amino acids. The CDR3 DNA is TGCGCCAGCAGCTATGGACAGGGGTGGACTGAAGCTTTCTTT. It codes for CASSYGQGWTEAFF.

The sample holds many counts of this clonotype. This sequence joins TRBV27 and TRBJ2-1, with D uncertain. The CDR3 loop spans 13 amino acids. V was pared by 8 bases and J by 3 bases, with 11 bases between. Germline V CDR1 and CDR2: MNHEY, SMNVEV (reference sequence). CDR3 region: CASAAVDYNEQFF. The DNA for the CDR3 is TGTGCCAGCGCCGCCGTAGACTACAATGAGCAGTTCTTC.

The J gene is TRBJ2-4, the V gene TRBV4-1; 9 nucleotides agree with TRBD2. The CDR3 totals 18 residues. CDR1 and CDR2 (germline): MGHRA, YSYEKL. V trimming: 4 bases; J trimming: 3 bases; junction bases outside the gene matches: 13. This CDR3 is CASSRTGGSSGSKNIQYF. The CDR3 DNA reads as TGCGCCAGCAGCCGGACCGGGGGAAGTAGCGGGAGCAAAAACATTCAGTACTTC.

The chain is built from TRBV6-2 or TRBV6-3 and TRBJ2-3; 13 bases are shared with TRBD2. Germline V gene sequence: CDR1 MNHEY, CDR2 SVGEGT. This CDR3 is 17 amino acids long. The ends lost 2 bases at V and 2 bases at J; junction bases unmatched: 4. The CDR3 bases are TGTGCCAGCAGTTACCGGACTAGCGGGAGTCCCACAGATACGCAGTATTTT. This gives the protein CASSYRTSGSPTDTQYF.

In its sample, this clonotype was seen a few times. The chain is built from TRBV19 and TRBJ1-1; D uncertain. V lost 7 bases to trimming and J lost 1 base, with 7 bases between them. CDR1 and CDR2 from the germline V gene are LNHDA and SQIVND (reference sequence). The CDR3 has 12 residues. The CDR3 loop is CASNLGNTEAFF. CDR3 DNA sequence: TGTGCCAGTAATCTGGGGAACACTGAAGCTTTCTTT.

CDR3 nucleotides: TGCGCCAGCAGCTTGGAGGGGGGGGCTGGGGCCAACGTCCTGACTTTC. Translated: CASSLEGGAGANVLTF. The rearrangement links TRBV5-1 to TRBJ2-6, with D tentatively TRBD2 (7 bases). Trimming shortened V by 0 bases and J by 2 bases, and 9 bases separated the two germline ends. The length of the CDR3 is 16 residues. In germline, CDR1 is SGHRS, CDR2 YFSETQ.

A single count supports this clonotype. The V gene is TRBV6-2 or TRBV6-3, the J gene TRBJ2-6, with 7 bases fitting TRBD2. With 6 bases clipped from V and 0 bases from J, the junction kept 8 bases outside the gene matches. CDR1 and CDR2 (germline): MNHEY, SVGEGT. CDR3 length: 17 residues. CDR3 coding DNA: TGTGCCAGCAGAAGTAGCCGGGGGGTCTCTGGGGCCAACGTCCTGACTTTC. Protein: CASRSSRGVSGANVLTF.

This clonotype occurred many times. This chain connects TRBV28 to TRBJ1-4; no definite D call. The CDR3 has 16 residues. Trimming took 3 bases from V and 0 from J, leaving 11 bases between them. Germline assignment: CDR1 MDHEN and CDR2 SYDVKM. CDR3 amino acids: CASSFNPYATNEKLFF. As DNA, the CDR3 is TGTGCCAGCAGTTTTAACCCCTATGCAACTAATGAAAAACTGTTTTTT. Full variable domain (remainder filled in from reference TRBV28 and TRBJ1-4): DVKVTQSSRYLVKRTGEKVFLECVQDMDHENMFWYRQDPGLGLRLIYFSYDVKMKEKGDIPEGYSVSREKKERFSLILESASTNQTSMYLCASSFNPYATNEKLFFGSGTQLSVL.

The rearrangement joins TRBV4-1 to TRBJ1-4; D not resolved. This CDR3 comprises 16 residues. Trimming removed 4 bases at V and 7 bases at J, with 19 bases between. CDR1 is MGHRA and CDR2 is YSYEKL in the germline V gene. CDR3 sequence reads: CASSRNPAGSSEKLFF. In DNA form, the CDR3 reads TGCGCCAGCAGCCGAAACCCAGCCGGTAGTTCTGAAAAACTGTTTTTT.

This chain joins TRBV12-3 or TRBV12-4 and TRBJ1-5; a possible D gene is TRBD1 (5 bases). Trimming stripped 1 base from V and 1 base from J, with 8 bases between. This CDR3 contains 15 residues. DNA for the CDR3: TGTGCCAGCAGTTTAGGGGGCTTAAGCAATCAGCCCCAGCATTTT. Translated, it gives CASSLGGLSNQPQHF.

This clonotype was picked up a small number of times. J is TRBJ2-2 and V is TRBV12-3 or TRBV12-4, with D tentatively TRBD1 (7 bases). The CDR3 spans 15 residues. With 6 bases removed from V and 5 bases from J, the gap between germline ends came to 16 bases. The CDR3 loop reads CASRAGGRRTGELFF. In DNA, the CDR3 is TGTGCCAGCAGGGCAGGGGGGCGTAGGACCGGGGAGCTGTTTTTT.

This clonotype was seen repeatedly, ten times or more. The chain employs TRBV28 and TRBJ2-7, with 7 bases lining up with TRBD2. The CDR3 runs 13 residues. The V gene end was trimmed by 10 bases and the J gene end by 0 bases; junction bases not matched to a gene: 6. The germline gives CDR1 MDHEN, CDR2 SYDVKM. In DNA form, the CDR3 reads TGTGCCACGAGCGGGGTAAACTCCTACGAGCAGTACTTC. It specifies CATSGVNSYEQYF.

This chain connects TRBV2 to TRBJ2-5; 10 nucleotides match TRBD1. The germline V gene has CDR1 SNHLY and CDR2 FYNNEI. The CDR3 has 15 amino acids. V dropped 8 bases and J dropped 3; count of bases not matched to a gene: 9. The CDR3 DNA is TGTGCCAGCGGAAGGGACAGGGGTGGTGAAGAGACCCAGTACTTC. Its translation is CASGRDRGGEETQYF.

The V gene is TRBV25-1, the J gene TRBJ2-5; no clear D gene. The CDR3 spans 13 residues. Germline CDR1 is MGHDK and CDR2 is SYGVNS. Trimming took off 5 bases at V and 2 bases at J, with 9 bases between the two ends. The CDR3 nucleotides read TGTGCCAGCAGTTGGGGAAGACAAGAGACCCAGTACTTC. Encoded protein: CASSWGRQETQYF.

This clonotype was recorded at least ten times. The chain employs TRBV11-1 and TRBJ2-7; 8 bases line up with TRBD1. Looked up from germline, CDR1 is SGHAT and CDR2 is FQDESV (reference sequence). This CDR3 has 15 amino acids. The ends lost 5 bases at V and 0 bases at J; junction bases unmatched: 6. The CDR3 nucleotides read TGTGCCAGCAGCGGACCGGGACAGGACTCCTACGAGCAGTACTTC. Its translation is CASSGPGQDSYEQYF.

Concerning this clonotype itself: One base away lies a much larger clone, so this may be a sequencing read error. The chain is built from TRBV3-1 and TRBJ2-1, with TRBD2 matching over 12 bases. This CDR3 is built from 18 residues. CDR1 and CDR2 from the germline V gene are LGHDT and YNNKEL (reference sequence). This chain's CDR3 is CASSQVHTSGRWYNERFF. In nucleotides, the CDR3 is TGTGCCAGCAGCCAAGTCCATACTAGCGGGAGGTGGTACAATGAGCGGTTCTTC.

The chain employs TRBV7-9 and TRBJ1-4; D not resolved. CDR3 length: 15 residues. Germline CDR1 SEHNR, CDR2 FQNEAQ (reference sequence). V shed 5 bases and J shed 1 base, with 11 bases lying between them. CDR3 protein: CASSLIGVTNEKLFF. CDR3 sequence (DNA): TGTGCCAGCAGCCTGATTGGGGTAACTAATGAAAAACTGTTTTTT.

The CDR3 sequence: CASSEAFRGAYNSPLHF. For the CDR3, the DNA is TGTGCCAGCAGTGAAGCCTTTAGGGGCGCCTATAATTCACCCCTCCACTTT. The chain links TRBV6-1 to TRBJ1-6; weak D call: TRBD1 (5 bases). This CDR3 spans 17 amino acids. The germline CDR1 and CDR2 sequences are MNHNS and SASEGT. The ends were cut back, 0 bases at V and 2 bases at J, with 11 bases in the middle.

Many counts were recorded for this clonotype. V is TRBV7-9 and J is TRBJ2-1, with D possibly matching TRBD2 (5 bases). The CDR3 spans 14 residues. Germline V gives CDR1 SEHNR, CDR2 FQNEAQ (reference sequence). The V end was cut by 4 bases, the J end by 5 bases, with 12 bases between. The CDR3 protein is CASSSSGSDNEQFF. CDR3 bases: TGTGCCAGCAGCTCGAGCGGATCCGACAATGAGCAGTTCTTC.

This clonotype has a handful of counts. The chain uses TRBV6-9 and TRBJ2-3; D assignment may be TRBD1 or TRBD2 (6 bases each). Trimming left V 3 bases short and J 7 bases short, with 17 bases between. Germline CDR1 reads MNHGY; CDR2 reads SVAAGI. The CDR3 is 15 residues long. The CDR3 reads CASSYRGTSSYTQYF. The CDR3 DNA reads TGTGCCAGCAGTTACCGGGGGACAAGTTCCTATACGCAGTATTTT.

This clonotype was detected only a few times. The CDR3 loop is CSVEAVAPGQFF. The CDR3 DNA reads as TGCAGCGTTGAAGCCGTAGCTCCGGGGCAGTTCTTC. This chain connects TRBV29-1 to TRBJ2-1; D is unresolved. V lost 1 base to trimming and J lost 12 bases, with 13 bases between them. The germline V gene encodes CDR1 SQVTM and CDR2 ANQGSEA. The CDR3 is 12 amino acids.